These 18 T cell receptor beta chains came from one sample sequenced in a study of beta chain features in type 1 diabetes. Expressed TCRB transcripts got sequenced, as all isolated RNA was reverse transcribed. Clones were sequenced by immunoSEQ multiplex PCR, and TCRdb holds only the in-frame ones, with some missing. The data show around 200,000 clones, about 13% seen once. Sequencing was performed on central memory CD4+ T cells from blood. The receptors here all came from a woman in her late teens or twenties in good health.

V usage is TRBV25-1 and J usage is TRBJ2-2; the match to TRBD1 covers 9 bases. This CDR3 has 14 amino acids. Unmatched junction bases numbered 3, after V lost 4 bases and J lost 6 bases. Germline V lookup: CDR1 MGHDK, CDR2 SYGVNS. CDR3 protein: CASSANRGPGELFF. CDR3 bases: TGTGCCAGCAGTGCCAACAGGGGGCCCGGGGAGCTGTTTTTT.

Only a few counts were recorded for this clone. The V and J genes are TRBV5-1 and TRBJ2-3; no clear D gene. CDR3 length: 12 amino acids. Germline V lookup: CDR1 SGHRS, CDR2 YFSETQ. The V gene lost 2 bases and the J gene lost 4 bases, with 5 bases spanning the gap. The CDR3 region is CASSFEADTQYF. The CDR3 DNA follows: TGCGCCAGCAGCTTTGAGGCAGATACGCAGTATTTT.

This chain joins TRBV2 and TRBJ2-2, with D perhaps TRBD1 (6 bases). Germline V gene data show CDR1 as SNHLY and CDR2 as FYNNEI. CDR3 length equals 14 residues. V was cut by 6 bases and J by 1 base, with 9 bases left in between. The CDR3 DNA reads TGTGCCAGCAGCGACAGGTTGAACACCGGGGAGCTGTTTTTT. Translating gives CASSDRLNTGELFF.

This clone was picked up one time. The rearrangement uses TRBV5-1 and TRBJ1-1, with D possibly TRBD1 on 6 matching bases. The germline gives CDR1 SGHRS, CDR2 YFSETQ. The V end lost 2 bases, the J end lost 0 bases, and 8 bases lay between the germline ends. This CDR3 spans 14 amino acids. CDR3 nucleotides: TGCGCCAGCAGCTTTACAGGGATGAACACTGAAGCTTTCTTT. Translated: CASSFTGMNTEAFF.

This clone has at least ten counts. CDR3 in DNA: TGTGCCAGTAAAAGGGGGCGAATTGGCACTGAAGCTTTCTTT. Protein: CASKRGRIGTEAFF. The chain carries TRBV19 and TRBJ1-1; 7 nucleotides agree with TRBD1. V shed 7 bases and J 4 bases; nucleotides not matched to a gene: 9. The V gene's germline CDR1 is LNHDA and CDR2 SQIVND (reference sequence). The CDR3 consists of 14 residues.

This clone was counted at least ten times. V usage is TRBV7-9 and J usage is TRBJ2-4; weak D call: TRBD1 (5 bases). Germline loops: CDR1 SEHNR, CDR2 FQNEAQ (reference sequence). Trimming took 2 bases from V and 8 from J, leaving 19 bases between them. The CDR3 has 16 residues. The CDR3 here is CASSLTPQGAVHIQYF. The CDR3 region has the DNA TGTGCCAGCAGCTTAACGCCCCAGGGCGCCGTACACATTCAGTACTTC.

A few counts support this clone. The chain uses TRBV19 and TRBJ2-5; 8 bases line up with TRBD1. V lost 6 bases and J lost 5; bases outside the gene matches: 11. The CDR3 sequence is 15 residues long. Germline values: CDR1 LNHDA, CDR2 SQIVND (reference sequence). CDR3 sequence: CASSPIRTGRETQYF. CDR3 nucleotides: TGTGCCAGTAGCCCGATTCGGACAGGGAGGGAGACCCAGTACTTC.

This clone was counted a few times. This sequence joins TRBV15 and TRBJ2-6, with 7 bases identical to TRBD1. This CDR3 spans 20 amino acids. J was trimmed by 0 bases and V by 0 bases; bases with no gene match: 11. CDR1 is LNHNV, CDR2 YYDKDF, per germline (reference sequence). The CDR3 reads CATSRDPPGTDYSGANVLTF. In DNA, the CDR3 is TGTGCCACCAGCAGAGATCCACCCGGGACAGACTACTCTGGGGCCAACGTCCTGACTTTC.

The DNA for the CDR3 is TGTGCCAGCAGCCCCCCGGGGGGCTGGGGCTACACCTTC. Encoded protein: CASSPPGGWGYTF. The chain carries TRBV28 and TRBJ1-2; D is possibly TRBD1 (6 bases). Trimming took 6 bases from V and 8 from J, leaving 16 bases between them. The CDR3 is made up of 13 amino acids. Per germline, CDR1 MDHEN and CDR2 SYDVKM.

The chain has TRBV27 and TRBJ1-5; TRBD1 aligns across 7 bases. Germline CDR1 reads MNHEY; CDR2 reads SMNVEV (reference sequence). There are 14 residues in the CDR3. V lost 8 bases and J lost 0; bases outside the gene matches: 4. The CDR3 here is CASRRGNSNQPQHF. In DNA form, the CDR3 reads TGTGCCAGCCGCAGGGGGAATAGCAATCAGCCCCAGCATTTT.

This clone was found a few times. The chain links TRBV2 to TRBJ2-7; 9 nucleotides match TRBD2. This CDR3 region has 14 residues. CDR1 SNHLY and CDR2 FYNNEI come from the germline V gene. V lost 7 bases and J lost 2; bases outside the gene matches: 6. The CDR3 DNA is TGTGCCAGCACTGGAAGCGGGAGGACCTACGAGCAGTACTTC. Amino acid sequence: CASTGSGRTYEQYF. The full variable domain, with the rest looked up from reference TRBV2 and TRBJ2-7, is EPEVTQTPSHQVTQMGQEVILRCVPISNHLYFYWYRQILGQKVEFLVSFYNNEISEKSEIFDDQFSVERPDGSNFTLKIRSTKLEDSAMYFCASTGSGRTYEQYFGPGTRLTVT.

In this sample, this clone turned up a few times. This sequence joins TRBV28 and TRBJ2-1, with 9 nucleotides matching TRBD2. V shed 2 bases and J 6 bases; nucleotides not matched to a gene: 5. The CDR3 runs 15 residues. The V gene's germline CDR1 is MDHEN and CDR2 SYDVKM. The CDR3 DNA is TGTGCCAGCAGTTTAGCGGGAGGGCCCATCAATGAGCAGTTCTTC. It specifies CASSLAGGPINEQFF. Drawing the rest from reference TRBV28 and TRBJ2-1, the complete variable domain is DVKVTQSSRYLVKRTGEKVFLECVQDMDHENMFWYRQDPGLGLRLIYFSYDVKMKEKGDIPEGYSVSREKKERFSLILESASTNQTSMYLCASSLAGGPINEQFFGPGTRLTVL.

The chain carries TRBV4-2 and TRBJ2-7; 7 nucleotides align to TRBD2. The CDR3 length is 15 residues. J gave up 3 bases and V 4 bases, and 9 bases lay outside the gene matches. Per germline, CDR1 LGHNA and CDR2 YNFKEQ. CDR3: CASSPTPSGYYEQYF. The CDR3, as DNA: TGTGCCAGCAGCCCCACGCCTAGCGGATACTACGAGCAGTACTTC.

The chain's CDR3 is CASSQRVEVPYEQYF. The CDR3 DNA follows: TGTGCCAGCAGCCAACGGGTGGAGGTTCCCTACGAGCAGTACTTC. The chain carries TRBV6-6 and TRBJ2-7; tentatively, D is TRBD2 (5 bases). Per the germline V gene, CDR1 is MNHNY and CDR2 is SVGAGI (reference sequence). This CDR3 contains 15 residues. The V and J ends lost 6 bases and 2 bases respectively, with 17 bases between them.

The V gene is TRBV5-4, the J gene TRBJ2-3, with 9 bases lining up with TRBD2. J gave up 4 bases and V 4 bases, and 10 bases lay outside the gene matches. The CDR3 loop spans 16 amino acids. CDR1 is SGHNT, CDR2 YYREEE, per germline (reference sequence). The CDR3 spells CASSSKAGGSPDTQYF. The CDR3 bases are TGTGCCAGCAGCAGTAAAGCGGGAGGCTCCCCAGATACGCAGTATTTT. The full variable domain, its missing parts supplied by reference TRBV5-4 and TRBJ2-3, is ETGVTQSPTHLIKTRGQQVTLRCSSQSGHNTVSWYQQALGQGPQFIFQYYREEENGRGNFPPRFSGLQFPNYSSELNVNALELDDSALYLCASSSKAGGSPDTQYFGPGTRLTVL.

This CDR3 reads CASSEMGGYSGELFF. CDR3 DNA sequence: TGTGCCAGCAGTGAAATGGGGGGTTACTCCGGGGAGCTGTTTTTT. This chain joins TRBV6-1 and TRBJ2-2; D possibly corresponds to TRBD2 (6 bases). CDR3 length: 15 amino acids. Trimming took off 2 bases at V and 6 bases at J, with 13 bases between the two ends. Germline V lookup: CDR1 MNHNS, CDR2 SASEGT.

This clone occurred a few times. The chain is built from TRBV30 and TRBJ2-1; maybe TRBD2 (5 bases). The V gene's germline CDR1 is GTSNPN and CDR2 SVGIG (reference sequence). The CDR3 is 14 amino acids. V was trimmed by 8 bases and J by 0 bases, leaving 14 bases between them. CDR3 loop: CARSRGNSYNEQFF. DNA of the CDR3: TGTGCCAGATCCCGGGGAAACTCCTACAATGAGCAGTTCTTC.

This clone was detected only a few times. The V and J genes are TRBV5-8 and TRBJ1-5; 7 bases line up with TRBD1. Losses at the gene ends were 4 bases for V and 7 bases for J; bases not matched to a gene: 8. This CDR3 comprises 14 residues. Looked up from germline, CDR1 is SGHTS and CDR2 is YDEGEE. The CDR3 region is CASSAGQVGQPQHF. DNA for the CDR3: TGTGCCAGCAGCGCCGGACAGGTGGGACAGCCCCAGCATTTT. Together with reference TRBV5-8 and TRBJ1-5, the CDR3 gives the full variable domain: EAGVTQSPTHLIKTRGQQATLRCSPISGHTSVYWYQQALGLGLQFLLWYDEGEERNRGNFPPRFSGRQFPNYSSELNVNALELEDSALYLCASSAGQVGQPQHFGDGTRLSIL.